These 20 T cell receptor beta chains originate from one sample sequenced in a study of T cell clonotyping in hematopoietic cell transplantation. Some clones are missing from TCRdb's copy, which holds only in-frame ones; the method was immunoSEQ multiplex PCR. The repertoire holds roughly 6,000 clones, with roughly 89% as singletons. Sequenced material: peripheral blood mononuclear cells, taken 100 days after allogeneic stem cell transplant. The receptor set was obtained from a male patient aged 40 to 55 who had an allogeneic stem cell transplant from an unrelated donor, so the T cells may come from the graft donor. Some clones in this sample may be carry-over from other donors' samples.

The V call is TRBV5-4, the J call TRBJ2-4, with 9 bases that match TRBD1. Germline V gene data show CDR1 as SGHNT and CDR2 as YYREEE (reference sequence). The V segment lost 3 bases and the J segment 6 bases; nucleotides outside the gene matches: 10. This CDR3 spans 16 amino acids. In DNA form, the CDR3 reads TGTGCCAGCAGCTCGACAAAACAGGGGGCTTTAAACATTCAGTACTTC. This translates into CASSSTKQGALNIQYF.

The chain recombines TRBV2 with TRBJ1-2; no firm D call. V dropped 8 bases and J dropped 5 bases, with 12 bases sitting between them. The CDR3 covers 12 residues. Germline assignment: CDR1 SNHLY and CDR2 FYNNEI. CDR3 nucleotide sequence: TGTGCCAGCGGGAACCAATTGTATGGCTACACCTTC. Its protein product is CASGNQLYGYTF.

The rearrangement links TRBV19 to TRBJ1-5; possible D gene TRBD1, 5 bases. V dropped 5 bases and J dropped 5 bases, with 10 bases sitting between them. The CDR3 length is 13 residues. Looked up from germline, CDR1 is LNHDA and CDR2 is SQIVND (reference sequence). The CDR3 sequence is CASSWGRDQPQHF. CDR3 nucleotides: TGTGCCAGTAGTTGGGGGAGGGATCAGCCCCAGCATTTT.

DNA for the CDR3: TGTGCCTGGAGGGTCGGGAACGGCTACACCTTC. It codes for CAWRVGNGYTF. The chain links TRBV30 to TRBJ1-2; D ambiguous. V was shortened by 3 bases and J by 8 bases, with 10 bases between the two germline ends. The CDR3 runs 11 residues. From germline, CDR1 is GTSNPN and CDR2 SVGIG (reference sequence).

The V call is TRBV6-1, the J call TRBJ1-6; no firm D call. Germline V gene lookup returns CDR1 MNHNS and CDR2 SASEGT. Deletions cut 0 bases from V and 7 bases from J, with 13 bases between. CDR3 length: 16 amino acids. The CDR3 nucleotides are TGTGCCAGCAGTGAAGCCGGGAGGGCCGAGAATTCACCCCTCCACTTT. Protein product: CASSEAGRAENSPLHF.

CDR3 coding DNA: TGTGCCAGCAGTTCCACTTTCGAGCAGTACTTC. Translation gives CASSSTFEQYF. The gene calls are TRBV2 and TRBJ2-7; no reliable D call. Looked up from germline, CDR1 is SNHLY and CDR2 is FYNNEI. This CDR3 is 11 amino acids long. Trimming cost V 5 bases and J 6 bases, with 8 bases left between them.

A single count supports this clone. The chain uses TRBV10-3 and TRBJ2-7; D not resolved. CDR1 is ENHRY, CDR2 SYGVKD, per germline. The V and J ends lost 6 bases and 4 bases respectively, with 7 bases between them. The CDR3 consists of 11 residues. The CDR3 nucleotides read TGTGCCATCAGGGACGAATACGAGCAGTACTTC. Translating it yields CAIRDEYEQYF.

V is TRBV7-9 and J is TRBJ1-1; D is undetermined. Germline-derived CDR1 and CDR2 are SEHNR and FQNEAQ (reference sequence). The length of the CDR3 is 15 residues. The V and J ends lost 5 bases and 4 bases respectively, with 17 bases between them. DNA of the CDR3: TGTGCCAGCAGCCAAGGACCCGGACGGGCCACTGAAGCTTTCTTT. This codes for CASSQGPGRATEAFF.

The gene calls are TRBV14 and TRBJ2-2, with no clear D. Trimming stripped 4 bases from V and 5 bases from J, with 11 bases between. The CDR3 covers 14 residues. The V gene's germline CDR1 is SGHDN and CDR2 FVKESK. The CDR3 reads CASSLLGRTGELFF. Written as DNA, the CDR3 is TGTGCCAGCAGCCTCCTGGGAAGGACCGGGGAGCTGTTTTTT.

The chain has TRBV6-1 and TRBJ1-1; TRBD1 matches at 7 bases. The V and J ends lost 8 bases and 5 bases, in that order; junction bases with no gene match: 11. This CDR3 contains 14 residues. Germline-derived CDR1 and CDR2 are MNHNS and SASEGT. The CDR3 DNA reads TGTGCCAGCGGGAAAGCGACAGGGTGGACTGAAGCTTTCTTT. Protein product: CASGKATGWTEAFF.

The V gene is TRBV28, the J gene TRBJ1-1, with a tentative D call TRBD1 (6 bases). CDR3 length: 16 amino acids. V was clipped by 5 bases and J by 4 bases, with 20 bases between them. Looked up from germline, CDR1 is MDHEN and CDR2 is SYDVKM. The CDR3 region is CASSPRTGRIGTEAFF. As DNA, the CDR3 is TGTGCCAGCAGTCCCCGTACAGGGAGGATCGGCACTGAAGCTTTCTTT.

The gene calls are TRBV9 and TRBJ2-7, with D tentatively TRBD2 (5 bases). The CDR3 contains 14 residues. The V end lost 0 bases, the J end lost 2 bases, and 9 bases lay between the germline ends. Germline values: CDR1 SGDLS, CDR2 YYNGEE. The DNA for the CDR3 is TGTGCCAGCAGCGTAGGACTTAGCGCCTACGAGCAGTACTTC. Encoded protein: CASSVGLSAYEQYF.

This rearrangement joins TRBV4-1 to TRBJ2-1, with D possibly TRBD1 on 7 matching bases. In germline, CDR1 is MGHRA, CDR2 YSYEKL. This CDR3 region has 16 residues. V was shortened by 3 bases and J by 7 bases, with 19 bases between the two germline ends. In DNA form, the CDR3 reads TGCGCCAGCAGCCACCCTCCCACCCCAGGGGGGAATGAGCAGTTCTTC. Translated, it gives CASSHPPTPGGNEQFF.

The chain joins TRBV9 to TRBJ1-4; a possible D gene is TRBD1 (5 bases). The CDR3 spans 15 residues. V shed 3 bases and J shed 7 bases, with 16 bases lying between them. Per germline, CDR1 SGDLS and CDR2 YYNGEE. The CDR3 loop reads CASSAGTAQGEKLFF. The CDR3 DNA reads TGTGCCAGCAGCGCGGGGACCGCTCAGGGTGAAAAACTGTTTTTT.

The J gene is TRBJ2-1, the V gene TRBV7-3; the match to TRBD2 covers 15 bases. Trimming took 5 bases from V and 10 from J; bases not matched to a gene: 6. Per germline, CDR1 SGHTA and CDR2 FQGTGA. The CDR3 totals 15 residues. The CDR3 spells CASSQGLAGGDEQFF. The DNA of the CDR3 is TGTGCCAGCAGCCAAGGACTAGCGGGGGGGGACGAGCAGTTCTTC.

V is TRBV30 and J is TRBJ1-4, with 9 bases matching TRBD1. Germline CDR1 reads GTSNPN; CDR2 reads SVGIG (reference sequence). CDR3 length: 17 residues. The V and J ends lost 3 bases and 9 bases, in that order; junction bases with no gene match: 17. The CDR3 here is CAWRPNPLRDREKKLFF. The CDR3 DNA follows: TGTGCCTGGAGGCCTAACCCTCTCCGGGACAGGGAGAAAAAACTGTTTTTT.

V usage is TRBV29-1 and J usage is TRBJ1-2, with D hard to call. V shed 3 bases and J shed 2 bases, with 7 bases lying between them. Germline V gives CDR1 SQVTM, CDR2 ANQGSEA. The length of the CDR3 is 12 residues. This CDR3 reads CSVEIENYGYTF. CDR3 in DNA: TGCAGCGTTGAGATCGAGAACTATGGCTACACCTTC.

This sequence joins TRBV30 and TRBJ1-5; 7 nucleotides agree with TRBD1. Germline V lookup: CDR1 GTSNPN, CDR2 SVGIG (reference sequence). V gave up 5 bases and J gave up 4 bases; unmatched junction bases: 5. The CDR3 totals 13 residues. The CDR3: CAWGGQLNQPQHF. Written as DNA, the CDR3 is TGTGCCTGGGGGGGACAGTTAAATCAGCCCCAGCATTTT.

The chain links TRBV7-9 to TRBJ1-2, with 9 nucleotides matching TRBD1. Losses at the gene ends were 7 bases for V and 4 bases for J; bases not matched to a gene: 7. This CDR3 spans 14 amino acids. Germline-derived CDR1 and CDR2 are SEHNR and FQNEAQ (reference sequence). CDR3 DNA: TGTGCCAGCACTCGGGACAGGGATTTCTATGGCTACACCTTC. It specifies CASTRDRDFYGYTF. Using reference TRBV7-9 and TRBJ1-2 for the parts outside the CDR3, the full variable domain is DTGVSQNPRHKITKRGQNVTFRCDPISEHNRLYWYRQTLGQGPEFLTYFQNEAQLEKSRLLSDRFSAERPKGSFSTLEIQRTEQGDSAMYLCASTRDRDFYGYTFGSGTRLTVV.

Here the CDR3 DNA reads TGTGCCAGTAGGGGACAGGGGGACTATGAAGCTTTCTTT. This gives the protein CASRGQGDYEAFF. The gene calls are TRBV19 and TRBJ1-1; 11 nucleotides line up with TRBD1. J lost 7 bases, V lost 6 bases, and 4 bases had no gene match. CDR1 is LNHDA, CDR2 SQIVND, per germline (reference sequence). The CDR3 length is 13 residues.